The sequence of this TCR beta chain was determined in a study of cytomegalovirus exposure and HLA in healthy donors. PCR involved 60 Vbeta and 13 Jbeta primers. This table comes from immunoSEQ multiplex PCR, and its TCRdb copy is limited to in-frame clones, with some not included. This sample has 130,000 or so clones, with around 77% found just once. There are 15 residues in the CDR3. The V end was cut by 6 bases, the J end by 5 bases, with 17 bases between. The germline V gene encodes CDR1 SGHRS and CDR2 YFSETQ. What was sequenced was PBMCs. This clonotype was obtained from a woman aged 60 to 75 in good health and CMV-seronegative. The chain joins TRBV5-1 to TRBJ2-2, with a weak D call TRBD1 (5 bases). CDR3 protein: CASTLTVAGTGELFF. DNA for the CDR3: TGCGCCAGCACCTTAACCGTAGCAGGGACCGGGGAGCTGTTTTTT.